The source of this TCR beta chain is a study of blood T cell repertoires in COVID-19. Overall study context: Donors in the United States, Italy and Spain gave samples during acute or convalescent COVID-19.

The germline V gene encodes CDR1 KGHSH and CDR2 LQKENI. Trimming at V came to 0 bases and at J to 3 bases, leaving 2 bases not matched to a gene. CDR3 length: 14 residues. Study members were between roughly 18 and 100 years old and lived in fewer than 30 US regions. Which cohort a participant joined came from the clinical history participants gave. Original methodology: For nucleated cells, counts were estimated from reference gene primer amplification. Only in-frame clones appear in the TCRdb table, and some are missing; sequencing was by immunoSEQ multiplex PCR. That table is the source of V, J and clone size, and D and trimming were worked out from the DNA. The data show under 450,000 clones, about 88% seen once.

This sequence was found in a woman in her twenties or thirties who had recovered from COVID-19. The sample comprised PBMCs or T cells enriched from blood (not recorded which). This rearrangement joins TRBV18 to TRBJ2-7; the match to TRBD1 covers 7 bases. CDR3 residues: CASSPPGQRYEQYF. In DNA form, the CDR3 reads TGTGCCAGCTCACCACCGGGACAGCGCTACGAGCAGTACTTC.